The rows below give T cell receptor beta chains drawn from one sample of a study of cytomegalovirus exposure and HLA in healthy donors. The method was immunoSEQ multiplex PCR; TCRdb's version includes in-frame clones alone and lacks a portion of them. This table has 65,000 to 75,000 clones, around 78% appearing once. Sample: PBMCs. Source of these receptors: a man aged 45-65 years in good health and CMV-seronegative. Each CDR3 is given with its conserved first and last residue. The D gene is left open where the match is weak. Where a row states a size, it is once, few, many or the class of an expanded clone; other rows omit it.

d_gene: TRBD2
abundance: .
v_gene: TRBV27
j_gene: TRBJ2-1
CDR3aa: CASSLSGSYNEQFF
CDR3nt: TGTGCCAGCAGCCTCAGCGGGAGTTACAATGAGCAGTTCTTC

d_gene: .
abundance: .
v_gene: TRBV30
j_gene: TRBJ1-3
CDR3aa: CAWSVTRGGNSGNTIYF
CDR3nt: TGTGCCTGGAGTGTAACCCGGGGGGGCAACTCTGGAAACACCATATATTTT

d_gene: .
abundance: .
v_gene: TRBV7-8
j_gene: TRBJ1-6
CDR3aa: CASSLEQGVSPLHF
CDR3nt: TGTGCCAGCAGCTTAGAACAGGGTGTATCACCCCTCCACTTT

d_gene: .
abundance: .
v_gene: TRBV9
j_gene: TRBJ2-1
CDR3aa: CASSVGVLEHEQFF
CDR3nt: TGTGCCAGCAGCGTAGGGGTCCTAGAGCATGAGCAGTTCTTC

d_gene: TRBD1
abundance: few
v_gene: TRBV27
j_gene: TRBJ2-3
CDR3aa: CASSFLSGTGADTQYF
CDR3nt: TGTGCCAGCAGTTTCCTCTCCGGGACAGGGGCAGATACGCAGTATTTT

d_gene: .
abundance: .
v_gene: TRBV7-7
j_gene: TRBJ2-3
CDR3aa: CASSQAGFTDTQYF
CDR3nt: TGTGCTAGCAGCCAGGCAGGCTTCACAGATACGCAGTATTTT

d_gene: .
abundance: once
v_gene: TRBV5-6
j_gene: TRBJ2-1
CDR3aa: CASSLFTSGSAYNEQFF
CDR3nt: TGTGCCAGCAGCTTGTTTACGAGCGGGTCCGCCTACAATGAGCAGTTCTTC

d_gene: .
abundance: .
v_gene: TRBV19
j_gene: TRBJ1-4
CDR3aa: CASSSKQAATNEKLFF
CDR3nt: TGTGCCAGTAGTAGTAAACAGGCCGCAACTAATGAAAAACTGTTTTTT

d_gene: .
abundance: .
v_gene: TRBV2
j_gene: TRBJ1-1
CDR3aa: CASSESVVGTEAFF
CDR3nt: TGTGCCAGCAGTGAATCGGTGGTCGGCACTGAAGCTTTCTTT

d_gene: TRBD2
abundance: .
v_gene: TRBV30
j_gene: TRBJ2-3
CDR3aa: CAWSGLAESTDTQYF
CDR3nt: TGTGCCTGGAGTGGACTAGCGGAGAGCACAGATACGCAGTATTTT

d_gene: TRBD1
abundance: .
v_gene: TRBV2
j_gene: TRBJ1-4
CDR3aa: CASNRDRVNEKLFF
CDR3nt: TGTGCCAGCAACCGGGACAGGGTTAATGAAAAACTGTTTTTT

d_gene: .
abundance: .
v_gene: TRBV27
j_gene: TRBJ2-5
CDR3aa: CASSFRDTVSGTQYF
CDR3nt: TGTGCCAGCAGTTTTCGGGACACGGTTTCGGGGACCCAGTACTTC